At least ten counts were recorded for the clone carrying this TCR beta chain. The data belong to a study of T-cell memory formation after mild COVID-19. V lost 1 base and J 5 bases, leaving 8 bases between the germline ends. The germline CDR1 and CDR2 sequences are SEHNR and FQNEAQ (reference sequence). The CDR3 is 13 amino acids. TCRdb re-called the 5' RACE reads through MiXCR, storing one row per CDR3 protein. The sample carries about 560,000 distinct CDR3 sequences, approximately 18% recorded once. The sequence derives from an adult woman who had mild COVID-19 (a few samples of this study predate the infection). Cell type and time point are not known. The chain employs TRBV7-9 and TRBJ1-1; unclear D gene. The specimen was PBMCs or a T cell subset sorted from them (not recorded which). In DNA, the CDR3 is TGTGCCAGCAGCTTAGAAGGGTGGACTGAAGCTTTCTTT. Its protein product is CASSLEGWTEAFF.